This entry features one T cell receptor (beta chain) sequence. These data come from a study of PD-L1 blockade in urothelial cancer. Study in general: Atezolizumab, begun by patients at some point between 2013 and 2014, was given at 1,200 mg intravenously every 3 weeks. T cell content in blood samples showed a median of 141,255.

Stated time point: pretreatment peripheral blood. The CDR3 runs 17 residues. Germline V gene lookup returns CDR1 MNHEY and CDR2 SMNVEV (reference sequence). J gave up 0 bases and V 5 bases, and 6 bases lay outside the gene matches. Libraries were prepared by immunoSEQ multiplex PCR; TCRdb keeps only in-frame clonotypes and omits some of them. The sample shows 65,000 to 80,000 clones, under 90% of them seen only once. This sequence originates from a man in his 70s with urothelial cancer. The genes are TRBV27 and TRBJ2-5; the match to TRBD2 covers 13 bases. Material: PBMCs, obtained around atezolizumab (anti-PD-L1) treatment. This chain's CDR3 is CASSTPGLAGYQETQYF. DNA of the CDR3: TGTGCCAGCAGTACCCCGGGACTAGCGGGGTACCAAGAGACCCAGTACTTC.